The clone carrying this TCR beta chain was picked up one time. Its antigen remains unknown. The sample originates from a study of CD8+ T cells in alopecia areata. Study results and caveats: Expanded CD8+ clones among the top 100, as well as scalp clonality, were significantly decreased by tofacitinib.

CDR3 length: 16 residues. J lost 1 base, V lost 7 bases, and 7 bases had no gene match. Looked up from germline, CDR1 is MGHRA and CDR2 is YSYEKL. Sample treatment: oral pan-JAK inhibitor, 5-10 mg twice daily. RNA was isolated and reverse transcribed to cDNA, the sequencing template. Repertoires were generated with immunoSEQ multiplex PCR, while TCRdb's copy carries only in-frame clones and drops some. The sample has about 200,000 clones, around two fifths seen once. The origin of this receptor is a human donor with alopecia areata. The chain couples TRBV4-1 to TRBJ2-3, with 11 bases matching TRBD2. The input for sequencing was CD4+ T cells sorted from blood, taken at roughly week 30, from a patient treated with tofacitinib. Here the CDR3 reads CASKGLAGGGTDTQYF. CDR3 coding DNA: TGCGCCAGCAAGGGCCTAGCGGGAGGCGGCACAGATACGCAGTATTTT.